The TCR beta chain under discussion was sequenced for a study of blood T cells in healthy people across ages. The CDR3 totals 18 residues. CDR1 and CDR2 (germline): SGHRS, YFSETQ. V lost 0 bases to trimming and J lost 1 base, with 16 bases between them. Alongside a J-beta primer mix, a sample-barcoded 5' primer served in a second PCR lasting roughly 6 to 12 cycles. Researchers report that each sample yielded at least 2.5 million CDR3-containing paired-end reads. TCRdb reprocessed the 5' RACE reads with MiXCR, giving one entry per CDR3 protein. The data contain more than 700,000 distinct CDR3 sequences, less than 60% of them singletons. This clonotype was detected only a few times. The antigen remains unidentified. Study-level findings and limits: Donor CMV status was unknown, possibly confounding expanded clonotype changes. It was the long-lived donors that had more naive CD4+ cells and higher diversity than aged donors. Estimates drawn from one million T cells were deemed to understate diversity.

Specimen: blood. This clonotype was obtained from an elderly man in good health. The chain uses TRBV5-1 and TRBJ2-2; D possibly uses TRBD1 or TRBD2 (5 bases each). CDR3: CASSLAPEGRRNTGELFF. CDR3 coding DNA: TGCGCCAGCAGCTTGGCTCCTGAGGGACGGAGGAACACCGGGGAGCTGTTTTTT.